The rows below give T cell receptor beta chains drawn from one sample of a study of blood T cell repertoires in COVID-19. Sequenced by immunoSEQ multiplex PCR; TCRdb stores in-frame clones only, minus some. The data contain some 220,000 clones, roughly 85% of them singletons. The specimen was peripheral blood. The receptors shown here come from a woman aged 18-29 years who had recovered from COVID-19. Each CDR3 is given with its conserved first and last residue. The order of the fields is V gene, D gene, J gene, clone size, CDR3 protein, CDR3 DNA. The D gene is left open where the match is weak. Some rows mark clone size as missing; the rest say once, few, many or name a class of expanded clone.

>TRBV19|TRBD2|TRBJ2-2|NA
CASSIGFGTSVTGELFF
TGTGCCAGTAGTATAGGGTTCGGGACTAGCGTCACCGGGGAGCTGTTTTTT
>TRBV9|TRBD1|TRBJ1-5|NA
CASSPRTGGQPQHF
TGTGCCAGCAGCCCCAGGACAGGTGGGCAGCCCCAGCATTTT
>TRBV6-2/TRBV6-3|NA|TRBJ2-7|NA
CASSWAGPSYEQYF
TGTGCCAGCAGTTGGGCAGGCCCTTCCTACGAGCAGTACTTC
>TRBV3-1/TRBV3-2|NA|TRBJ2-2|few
CATANTGELFF
TGTGCCACCGCGAACACCGGGGAGCTGTTTTTT
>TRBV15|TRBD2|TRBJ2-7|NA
CATSRGGGARPYEQYF
TGTGCCACCAGCAGAGGGGGAGGGGCCAGACCCTACGAGCAGTACTTC
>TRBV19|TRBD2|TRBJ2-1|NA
CASSTQAGEVLREQFF
TGTGCCAGTAGTACTCAAGCGGGAGAAGTGCTCCGGGAGCAGTTCTTC
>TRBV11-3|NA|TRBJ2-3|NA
CASSLEAIQFLLSSTDTQYF
TGTGCCAGCAGCTTAGAGGCAATACAGTTCTTATTGTCTAGCACAGATACGCAGTATTTT
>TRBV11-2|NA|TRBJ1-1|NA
CASSLERGGTTEAFF
TGTGCCAGCAGCTTAGAGCGGGGGGGGACAACTGAAGCTTTCTTT
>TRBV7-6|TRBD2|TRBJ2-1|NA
CASSSRTSGSNEQFF
TGTGCCAGCAGCTCCCGGACTAGCGGGAGCAATGAGCAGTTCTTC
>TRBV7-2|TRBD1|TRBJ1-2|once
CASSLLGQGYGYTF
TGTGCCAGCAGCTTATTGGGACAGGGCTATGGCTACACCTTC
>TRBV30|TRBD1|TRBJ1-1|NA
CAGQGNTEAFF
TGTGCCGGACAGGGGAACACTGAAGCTTTCTTT
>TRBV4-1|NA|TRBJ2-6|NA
CASSPEADGLSGANVLTF
TGCGCCAGCAGCCCTGAAGCCGACGGACTCTCTGGGGCCAACGTCCTGACTTTC
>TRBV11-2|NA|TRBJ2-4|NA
CASSLDSKYF
TGTGCCAGCAGCTTAGATAGTAAGTACTTC
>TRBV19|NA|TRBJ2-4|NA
CASNGIFLENIQYF
TGTGCCAGTAACGGGATTTTCCTGGAAAACATTCAGTACTTC
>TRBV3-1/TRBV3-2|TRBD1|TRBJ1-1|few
CASSPTGYEAFF
TGTGCCAGCAGCCCGACAGGGTATGAAGCTTTCTTT
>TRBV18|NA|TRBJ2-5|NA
CASSITGEETQYF
TGTGCCAGCTCTATTACGGGGGAAGAGACCCAGTACTTC
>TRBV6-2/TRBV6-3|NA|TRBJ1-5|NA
CASSPTPYRESKDQPQHF
TGTGCCAGCAGTCCAACCCCTTACCGGGAGTCAAAGGATCAGCCCCAGCATTTT
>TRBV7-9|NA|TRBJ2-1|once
CASSLAYRVGEQFF
TGTGCCAGCAGCTTAGCTTACAGGGTTGGTGAGCAGTTCTTC
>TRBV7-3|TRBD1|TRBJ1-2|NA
CASSPATGDGLGYTF
TGTGCCAGCAGCCCTGCGACAGGGGACGGTCTGGGCTACACCTTC
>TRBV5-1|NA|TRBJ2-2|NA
CASSPRVRNTGELFF
TGCGCCAGCAGCCCCAGGGTCAGGAACACCGGGGAGCTGTTTTTT
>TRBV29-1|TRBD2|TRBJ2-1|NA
CSVEVGSSGSGEQFF
TGCAGCGTTGAAGTTGGTAGTAGCGGGAGTGGTGAGCAGTTCTTC
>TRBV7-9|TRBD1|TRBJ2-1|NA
CASTQVPPLTGRSYNEQFF
TGTGCCAGCACCCAAGTCCCCCCCTTGACAGGGCGCTCCTACAATGAGCAGTTCTTC
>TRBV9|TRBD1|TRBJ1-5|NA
CASSGGDSPLYSNQPQHF
TGTGCCAGCAGCGGGGGGGACAGCCCTCTCTATAGCAATCAGCCCCAGCATTTT
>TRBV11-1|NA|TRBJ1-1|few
CASSLQGGNTEAFF
TGTGCCAGCAGCTTACAGGGTGGGAACACTGAAGCTTTCTTT
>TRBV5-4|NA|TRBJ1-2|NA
CASSRDLLYGYTF
TGTGCCAGCAGTCGAGACCTACTATATGGCTACACCTTC
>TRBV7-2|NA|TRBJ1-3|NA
CASRRTFGNTIYF
TGTGCCAGCAGGCGAACCTTTGGAAACACCATATATTTT
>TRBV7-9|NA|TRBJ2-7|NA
CASSLVTYEQYF
TGTGCCAGCAGCTTAGTAACTTACGAGCAGTACTTC
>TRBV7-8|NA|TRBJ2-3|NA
CASSLSRFGQYF
TGTGCCAGCAGCCTTTCCAGGTTTGGGCAGTATTTT
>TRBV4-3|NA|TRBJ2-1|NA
CASSQAAGLAYNEQFF
TGCGCCAGCAGCCAAGCCGCGGGGTTAGCCTACAATGAGCAGTTCTTC
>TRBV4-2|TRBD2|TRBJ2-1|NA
CASSPTGTSGREWRNEQFF
TGTGCCAGCAGCCCAACCGGGACTAGCGGGAGGGAATGGAGGAATGAGCAGTTCTTC
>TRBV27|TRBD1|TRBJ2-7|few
CASSTQTPQGAHEQYF
TGTGCCAGCAGTACCCAAACCCCTCAGGGGGCCCACGAGCAGTACTTC
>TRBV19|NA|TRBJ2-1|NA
CASSPGHSSYNEQFF
TGTGCCAGTAGTCCGGGACATAGCTCCTACAATGAGCAGTTCTTC
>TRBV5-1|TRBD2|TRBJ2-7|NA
CASRTGTSARVEQYF
TGCGCCAGCAGAACCGGGACTAGCGCTCGAGTGGAGCAGTACTTC
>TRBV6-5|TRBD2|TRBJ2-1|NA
CASSLAGAYNEQFF
TGTGCCAGCAGCCTAGCGGGAGCCTACAATGAGCAGTTCTTC